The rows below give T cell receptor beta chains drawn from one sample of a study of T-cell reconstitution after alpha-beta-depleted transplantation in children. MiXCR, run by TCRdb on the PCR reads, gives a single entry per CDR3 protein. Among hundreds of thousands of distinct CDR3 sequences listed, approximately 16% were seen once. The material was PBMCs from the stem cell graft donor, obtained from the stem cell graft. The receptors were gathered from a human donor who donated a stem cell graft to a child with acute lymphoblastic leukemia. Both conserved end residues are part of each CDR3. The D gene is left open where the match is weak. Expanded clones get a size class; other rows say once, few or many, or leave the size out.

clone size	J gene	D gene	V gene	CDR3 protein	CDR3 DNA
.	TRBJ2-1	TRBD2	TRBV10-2	CASRATSGHHNEQFF	TGCGCCAGCAGGGCGACTAGCGGCCATCACAATGAGCAGTTCTTC
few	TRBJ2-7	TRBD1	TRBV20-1	CSARPGQGPYEQYF	TGCAGTGCTAGGCCGGGACAGGGTCCCTACGAGCAGTACTTC
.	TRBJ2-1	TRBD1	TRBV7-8	CASSDYRGKNEQFF	TGTGCCAGCAGCGACTACAGGGGGAAGAATGAGCAGTTCTTC
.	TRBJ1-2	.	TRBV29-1	CSVVQPYGYTF	TGCAGCGTTGTGCAGCCCTATGGCTACACCTTC
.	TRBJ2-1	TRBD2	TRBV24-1	CATSGTRDYHEQFF	TGTGCCACCTCCGGGACTAGGGACTACCATGAGCAGTTCTTC
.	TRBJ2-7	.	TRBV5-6	CASSLYLLDEQYF	TGTGCCAGCAGCTTGTACCTTTTGGACGAGCAGTACTTC
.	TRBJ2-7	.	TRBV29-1	CSVELSSETYEQYF	TGCAGCGTTGAACTCTCTAGCGAGACCTACGAGCAGTACTTC
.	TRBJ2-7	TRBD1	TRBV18	CASSPLSNTGDEQYF	TGTGCCAGCTCACCACTTTCAAATACAGGGGACGAGCAGTACTTC
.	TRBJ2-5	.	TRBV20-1	CSALLETQYF	TGCAGTGCCCTCCTCGAGACCCAGTACTTC
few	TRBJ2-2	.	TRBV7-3	CASSQFTGELFF	TGTGCCAGCAGCCAATTCACCGGGGAGCTGTTTTTT
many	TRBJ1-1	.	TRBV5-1	CASSFMIASRDTEAFF	TGCGCCAGCAGCTTCATGATTGCATCACGAGACACTGAAGCTTTCTTT
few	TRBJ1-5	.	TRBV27	CASSFVDQPQHF	TGTGCCAGCAGTTTTGTCGATCAGCCCCAGCATTTT
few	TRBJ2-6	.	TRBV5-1	CASSLVGGAFSGANVLTF	TGCGCCAGCAGCTTGGTGGGGGGAGCCTTCTCTGGGGCCAACGTCCTGACTTTC
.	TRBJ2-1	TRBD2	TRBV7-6	CASSLSWQGVTSGRKSSYNEQFF	TGTGCCAGCAGCTTATCGTGGCAGGGGGTGACTAGCGGGAGGAAAAGCTCCTACAATGAGCAGTTCTTC
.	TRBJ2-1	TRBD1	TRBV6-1	CASSPLPGLTGSPHNEQFF	TGTGCCAGCAGCCCTCTTCCCGGACTGACAGGGAGTCCCCACAATGAGCAGTTCTTC
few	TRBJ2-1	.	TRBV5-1	CASSSTVNGGYNEQFF	TGCGCCAGCAGCTCTACGGTAAACGGGGGCTACAATGAGCAGTTCTTC
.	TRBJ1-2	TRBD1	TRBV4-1	CASSHVMGQLAGYTF	TGCGCCAGCAGTCACGTAATGGGACAGCTGGCGGGCTACACCTTC
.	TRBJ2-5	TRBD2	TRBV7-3	CASSLRLAETQYF	TGTGCCAGCAGCTTACGACTAGCGGAGACCCAGTACTTC
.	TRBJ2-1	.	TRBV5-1	CASSLRTATYNEQFF	TGCGCCAGCAGCTTGAGGACTGCCACCTACAATGAGCAGTTCTTC
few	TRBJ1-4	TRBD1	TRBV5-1	CASSDGQGGTNEKLFF	TGCGCCAGCAGCGACGGACAGGGGGGAACTAATGAAAAACTGTTTTTT
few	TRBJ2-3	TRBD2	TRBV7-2	CASSLPHSSGRQYF	TGTGCCAGCAGCTTACCCCACTCTAGCGGGAGGCAGTATTTT
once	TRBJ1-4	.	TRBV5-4	CASTRTATNEKLFF	TGTGCCAGCACCCGGACAGCAACTAATGAAAAACTGTTTTTT
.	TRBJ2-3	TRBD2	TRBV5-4	CASSRTSGRWSDTQYF	TGTGCCAGCAGCCGAACTAGCGGGAGGTGGTCAGATACGCAGTATTTT
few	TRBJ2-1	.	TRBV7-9	CASSSGFGEQFF	TGTGCCAGCAGTTCAGGGTTTGGTGAGCAGTTCTTC
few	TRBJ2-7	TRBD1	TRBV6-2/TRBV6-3	CASSWTGFSYEQYF	TGTGCCAGCAGTTGGACAGGGTTCTCCTACGAGCAGTACTTC